This is a list of T cell receptor beta chains from one sample in a study of blood T cell repertoires in COVID-19. Generated by immunoSEQ multiplex PCR, the TCRdb table keeps only in-frame clones and is missing some. The data contain roughly 80,000 clones, 82% of them singletons. Sequenced sample: peripheral blood. These receptors all stem from a human donor in a cohort sampled during active COVID-19. Each CDR3 is given with its conserved first and last residue. A D gene is named only where the DNA matches it firmly. Expanded clones are given a class, and other clones once, few, many or no size at all.

CDR3nt,CDR3aa,abundance,v_gene,j_gene,d_gene,len
TGCAGCGTTGTCTCGTATTCCGGAGAGACCCAGTACTTC,CSVVSYSGETQYF,-,TRBV29-1,TRBJ2-5,-,13
TGTGCCAGCAGTCCCTTTGGGGGGGGCGGTACCGGGGAGCTGTTTTTT,CASSPFGGGGTGELFF,once,TRBV27,TRBJ2-2,-,16
TGTGCCAGCCGAGGGACAGGGATATCTGGGGCCAACGTCCTGACTTTC,CASRGTGISGANVLTF,-,TRBV28,TRBJ2-6,TRBD1,16
TGTGCCAGCAGCTTAGAAGGCGTTTTAGGAGGTATGAACACTGAAGCTTTCTTT,CASSLEGVLGGMNTEAFF,few,TRBV13,TRBJ1-1,-,18
TGTGCCAGCAGCTTAGATTTCTCAGCGGGCACAGATACGCAGTATTTT,CASSLDFSAGTDTQYF,-,TRBV7-9,TRBJ2-3,-,16
TGTGCCAGCAGCTCGGGGACAGGGGTCGAAAAACTGTTTTTT,CASSSGTGVEKLFF,-,TRBV5-4,TRBJ1-4,TRBD1,14
TGTGCCAGCAGCCGACAGGGTGGCTACACCTTC,CASSRQGGYTF,-,TRBV28,TRBJ1-2,TRBD1,11
TGTGCCAGCAGCGTAGGCGCGCTAGGAGGTAAAAACGAGCAGTACTTC,CASSVGALGGKNEQYF,once,TRBV9,TRBJ2-7,-,16
TGTGCCAGCAGCTTGGGACAGGGAGTCTATGGCTACACCTTC,CASSLGQGVYGYTF,-,TRBV5-4,TRBJ1-2,TRBD1,14
TGTGCCAGCAGCCCAGGACAGATCCAATCCTACGAGCAGTACTTC,CASSPGQIQSYEQYF,-,TRBV7-9,TRBJ2-7,-,15
TGTGCCAGCAGCCAAAGGGACAGGGACGAAAAACTGTTTTTT,CASSQRDRDEKLFF,few,TRBV3-1/TRBV3-2,TRBJ1-4,TRBD1,14
TGTGCCATCAGGAAGGGGGAGGGGGAGACCCAGTACTTC,CAIRKGEGETQYF,-,TRBV10-3,TRBJ2-5,-,13
TGTGCCAGTAGTCTCGGACAGGGCCGGGGGAACACTGAAGCTTTCTTT,CASSLGQGRGNTEAFF,-,TRBV19,TRBJ1-1,TRBD1,16
TGTGCCAGCAGTCAATTTACAGGGGGCAAGACTGAAGCTTTCTTT,CASSQFTGGKTEAFF,-,TRBV6-4,TRBJ1-1,TRBD1,15
TGCGCCAGCACCCCATCCCCACAGGGGGCTGAAGCTTTCTTT,CASTPSPQGAEAFF,-,TRBV5-1,TRBJ1-1,TRBD1,14
TGCGCCAGCAGCCGGGACAGCTACGAGCAGTACTTC,CASSRDSYEQYF,-,TRBV5-1,TRBJ2-7,TRBD1,12
TGTGCCAGCAGTTCCAGGGTGGGGATATACAATGAGCAGTTCTTC,CASSSRVGIYNEQFF,-,TRBV27,TRBJ2-1,-,15
TGTGCCAGCAGCGGATCCGGGACAGTACTCGGCGAGCAGTACTTC,CASSGSGTVLGEQYF,-,TRBV13,TRBJ2-7,TRBD1,15
TGTGCCAGCAGAAACAGGGGGCGCGGCACAGATACGCAGTATTTT,CASRNRGRGTDTQYF,-,TRBV5-6,TRBJ2-3,TRBD1,15
TGTGCCATCAGTGAAGACGCTTCGGGGGGTGAAAAACTGTTTTTT,CAISEDASGGEKLFF,-,TRBV10-3,TRBJ1-4,-,15
TGTGCCAGCAGCTTAAAGGGAAGCGGGTCGGGGCCCCTCCACTTT,CASSLKGSGSGPLHF,-,TRBV7-3,TRBJ1-6,-,15
TGTGCCAGCAGCTTAGGAGCGAGAGTTTACGAGCAGTACTTC,CASSLGARVYEQYF,-,TRBV7-9,TRBJ2-7,-,14
TGTGCCAGCAGGGGGGCAGGTGGCTACACCTTC,CASRGAGGYTF,-,TRBV5-4,TRBJ1-2,-,11
TGTGCCAGCAGCCTCCTAGGGGGCACTGAAGCTTTCTTT,CASSLLGGTEAFF,-,TRBV28,TRBJ1-1,-,13
TGTGCCAGCAGTCCCGGGACAGACTTATACGAGCAGTACTTC,CASSPGTDLYEQYF,once,TRBV6-6,TRBJ2-7,TRBD1,14
TGCGCCAGCAGCCGGATGGTCAGCGGGGGGTCGATAGATACGCAGTATTTT,CASSRMVSGGSIDTQYF,once,TRBV5-1,TRBJ2-3,TRBD2,17
TGTGCCAGCTCACCTAGTAGCGGGGGGCCCTCTGCCGAGCAGTACTTC,CASSPSSGGPSAEQYF,-,TRBV18,TRBJ2-7,TRBD2,16
TGTGCCAGCTCCCTTGCAGGGAATCAGCCCCAGCATTTT,CASSLAGNQPQHF,-,TRBV18,TRBJ1-5,-,13
TGCAGCGTCGACAGGGGAAACACCATATATTTT,CSVDRGNTIYF,once,TRBV29-1,TRBJ1-3,-,11
TGCGCCAGCAGCCTGGGGACAGGGGCCCACCTTTCGTATTTT,CASSLGTGAHLSYF,-,TRBV4-1,TRBJ2-3,TRBD1,14
TGTGCCAGCAGCCCCGGTTGGGGGAGGGACACTGAAGCTTTCTTT,CASSPGWGRDTEAFF,-,TRBV28,TRBJ1-1,-,15
TGTGCCAGCAGCCAAGAGGGGGGTCCCCCCTACGAGCAGTACTTC,CASSQEGGPPYEQYF,-,TRBV4-2,TRBJ2-7,-,15
TGTGCCAGCAGTTTAAACTTTCACAATGAGCAGTTCTTC,CASSLNFHNEQFF,-,TRBV12-3/TRBV12-4,TRBJ2-1,-,13
TGTGCCAGCAGCTTGCAAGCGCTACGGTCGGCGGGGGGCTACACCTTC,CASSLQALRSAGGYTF,-,TRBV7-9,TRBJ1-2,-,16
TGTGCCAGTAGTTTTCCCCAGGGGCTTTTCACTGAAGCTTTCTTT,CASSFPQGLFTEAFF,-,TRBV19,TRBJ1-1,-,15
TGTGCCTGGAGCAAGTGGGGACAGGGAATCAATCAGCCCCAGCATTTT,CAWSKWGQGINQPQHF,-,TRBV30,TRBJ1-5,TRBD1,16
TGTGCCAGCAGCTGGGGGGGGTCCTACGAGCAGTACTTC,CASSWGGSYEQYF,-,TRBV11-2,TRBJ2-7,TRBD2,13
TGTGCCAGCAAAACGGGGTCTGAAGCTTTCTTT,CASKTGSEAFF,few,TRBV19,TRBJ1-1,-,11
TGCAGCGTGGGTAGCAGATACCTAACAGATACGCAGTATTTT,CSVGSRYLTDTQYF,-,TRBV29-1,TRBJ2-3,-,14
TGTGCCAGCAGCCCGACAGGGGAGCCCTACGGGGAGCAGTACTTC,CASSPTGEPYGEQYF,-,TRBV14,TRBJ2-7,TRBD1,15
TGTGCCAGTCTAGAGGGTGACACTAATGAAAAACTGTTTTTT,CASLEGDTNEKLFF,-,TRBV2,TRBJ1-4,-,14
TGTGCCAGCAGCTTGGAACCCCCTGGCCCTGAAGCTTTCTTT,CASSLEPPGPEAFF,-,TRBV5-5,TRBJ1-1,-,14